The text below deals with one TCR beta chain. The data originate from a study of cytomegalovirus exposure and HLA in healthy donors. 60 Vbeta and 13 Jbeta primers were used in PCR. Sequencing used immunoSEQ multiplex PCR; TCRdb keeps in-frame clones, though not all of them. The sample includes over 75,000 clones, about 80% of them seen just once. Germline V gene sequence: CDR1 MNHNS, CDR2 SASEGT. Between the trimmed V and J ends, which lost 6 bases and 5 bases, there was a span of 14 bases. CDR3 length equals 15 residues. This clonotype was obtained from a male donor in good health and CMV-seropositive. This chain links TRBV6-1 with TRBJ1-6; D remains ambiguous. Sequenced input: PBMCs. The CDR3 here is CASSSWSADNSPLHF. The CDR3 coding sequence is TGTGCCAGCAGCAGTTGGTCCGCGGATAATTCACCCCTCCACTTT.